Presented here are 10 T cell receptor beta chains from one specimen sequenced in a study of blood T cell repertoires in COVID-19. TCRdb's table, derived via immunoSEQ multiplex PCR, lists solely in-frame clones and lacks some. This table holds about 170,000 clones, 70% to 85% found once. Specimen: peripheral blood. The receptor source for this set is a woman in her 40s with COVID-19, enrolled during active disease.

The chain couples TRBV4-1 to TRBJ2-5; tentatively, D is TRBD2 (7 bases). V was trimmed by 1 base and J by 8 bases, leaving 17 bases between them. The germline V gene has CDR1 MGHRA and CDR2 YSYEKL. The CDR3 covers 15 residues. DNA for the CDR3: TGCGCCAGCAGCCAAGCATGGGGGGGCAGGGGAACCCAGTACTTC. Its translation is CASSQAWGGRGTQYF.

The genes are TRBV15 and TRBJ2-2; the D gene is possibly TRBD1 (6 bases). CDR3 length equals 14 residues. V lost 1 base, J lost 7 bases, and 10 bases lay in between. Germline V gene lookup returns CDR1 LNHNV and CDR2 YYDKDF (reference sequence). The CDR3 here is CATSRGGQNGELFF. The CDR3 nucleotides read TGTGCCACCAGCAGAGGAGGACAGAACGGGGAGCTGTTTTTT.

This clone was seen more than once but under ten times. J is TRBJ2-3 and V is TRBV29-1; the match to TRBD2 covers 8 bases. Germline V lookup: CDR1 SQVTM, CDR2 ANQGSEA. Trimming cost V 7 bases and J 4 bases; bases outside gene matches: 7. CDR3 length equals 13 residues. The CDR3 protein is CSASWRGADTQYF. In nucleotides, the CDR3 is TGCAGCGCCTCCTGGCGGGGGGCAGATACGCAGTATTTT.

The V and J genes are TRBV7-9 and TRBJ2-2; 9 bases map to TRBD2. The CDR3 is made up of 17 amino acids. V trimming: 5 bases; J trimming: 0 bases; junction bases outside the gene matches: 7. Germline loops: CDR1 SEHNR, CDR2 FQNEAQ (reference sequence). The CDR3 DNA is TGTGCCAGCAGCCGGAACTTAGCGGGAGCGAACACCGGGGAGCTGTTTTTT. It is translated as CASSRNLAGANTGELFF.

This chain joins TRBV6-5 and TRBJ2-7, with 10 bases identical to TRBD1. The V gene end was trimmed by 2 bases and the J gene end by 3 bases; junction bases not matched to a gene: 7. The V gene's germline CDR1 is MNHEY and CDR2 SVGAGI. This CDR3 has 16 amino acids. The CDR3 region is CASSYPSRDRGYEQYV. CDR3 DNA sequence: TGTGCCAGCAGTTACCCAAGTCGGGACAGGGGCTACGAGCAGTACGTC.

CDR3 bases: TGTGCCAGCAGTCACAGGCCACTGAACACCGGGGAGCTGTTTTTT. Translated: CASSHRPLNTGELFF. This chain links TRBV11-2 with TRBJ2-2, with D possibly matching TRBD1 (5 bases). CDR1 and CDR2 (germline): SGHAT, FQNNGV. The CDR3 runs to 15 residues. V gave up 6 bases and J gave up 1 base, with 12 bases separating them.

J is TRBJ1-6 and V is TRBV27, with TRBD1 identical over 11 bases. This CDR3 contains 14 residues. Germline loops: CDR1 MNHEY, CDR2 SMNVEV (reference sequence). V lost 8 bases, J lost 9 bases, and 6 bases stayed unmatched. The CDR3 sequence is CASSTGTGGSPLHF. CDR3 nucleotides: TGTGCCAGCTCAACCGGGACAGGGGGTTCACCCCTCCACTTT.

V usage is TRBV5-6 and J usage is TRBJ1-3; D perhaps matches TRBD1 (5 bases). The length of the CDR3 is 16 residues. Per germline, CDR1 SGHDT and CDR2 YYEEEE. Trimming shortened V by 4 bases and J by 0 bases, and 14 bases separated the two germline ends. DNA of the CDR3: TGTGCCAGCAGCCACCAGGGAAGGGGCTCTGGAAACACCATATATTTT. Its translation is CASSHQGRGSGNTIYF.

The rearrangement joins TRBV30 to TRBJ1-5; possible D gene TRBD1, 5 bases. V shed 1 base and J shed 3 bases, with 10 bases lying between them. From germline, CDR1 is GTSNPN and CDR2 SVGIG (reference sequence). This CDR3 is built from 14 residues. The CDR3 protein is CAWSEGQVNQPQHF. DNA of the CDR3: TGTGCCTGGAGTGAGGGGCAGGTCAATCAGCCCCAGCATTTT.

The chain employs TRBV18 and TRBJ2-1; weak D call: TRBD1 (5 bases). Per the germline V gene, CDR1 is KGHSH and CDR2 is LQKENI. The CDR3 covers 13 residues. V was pared by 3 bases and J by 6 bases, with 9 bases between. The CDR3 protein is CASSPPGSNEQFF. Here the CDR3 DNA reads TGTGCCAGCTCACCTCCAGGGTCCAATGAGCAGTTCTTC.